The entry below gives a single T cell receptor (beta chain) sequence along with its context. In the study's own analysis: Estimation of nucleated cell counts relied on the amplification of reference gene primers. Clones were read by immunoSEQ multiplex PCR, and TCRdb kept only the in-frame ones, dropping some. That table supplies the V and J calls and clone size; D and trimming were determined from the DNA. Of a few hundred thousand clones listed, around 90% are singletons. The data were taken from a study of blood T cell repertoires in COVID-19. Study in general: T cells, B-cell-depleted T cells, or PBMCs provided the cDNA or gDNA that served as material.

The CDR3 extends over 15 amino acids. Unmatched junction bases numbered 8, after V lost 3 bases and J lost 6 bases. The V gene's germline CDR1 is LNHDA and CDR2 SQIVND (reference sequence). Sequenced material: peripheral blood. The rearrangement links TRBV19 to TRBJ2-7; 10 bases agree with TRBD2. The clonotype originates from a woman between 40 and 55 years old who had recovered from COVID-19. CDR3 bases: TGTGCCAGTAGTATCTCTAGCGGGAGAGCGGGCGAGCAGTACTTC. This translates into CASSISSGRAGEQYF.